These 29 T cell receptor beta chains came from one sample sequenced in a study of T cells after yellow fever vaccination. TCRdb redid the calling of the 5' RACE reads with MiXCR, one entry per CDR3 protein. The sample gives nearly 70,000 distinct CDR3 sequences, approximately 7% of which show up once; roughly 35% is in the top ten. Sample: CD8+ T cells sorted from PBMCs, taken more than 40 days after the first yellow fever vaccination. These receptors originate from a man between 18 and 35 years old who received the YFV17D yellow fever vaccine.

Many counts were recorded for this clonotype. This chain uses TRBV7-2 with TRBJ2-4; 14 bases are shared with TRBD2. The germline CDR1 and CDR2 sequences are SGHTA and FQGNSA. The ends lost 5 bases at V and 6 bases at J; junction bases unmatched: 3. The CDR3 covers 15 residues. CDR3 amino acids: CASSVGLAGGNIQYF. CDR3 nucleotides: TGTGCCAGCAGCGTCGGACTAGCGGGGGGAAACATTCAGTACTTC.

This clonotype was seen a few times. The V call is TRBV7-6, the J call TRBJ2-6; D is perhaps TRBD1 or TRBD2 (5 bases each). CDR1 SGHVS and CDR2 FNYEAQ come from the germline V gene. The CDR3 is 18 residues long. V shed 5 bases and J shed 2 bases, with 19 bases lying between them. In DNA form, the CDR3 reads TGTGCCAGCAGCCCCGGGGCACGGGTTGACGCTGGGGCCAACGTCCTGACTTTC. This encodes CASSPGARVDAGANVLTF.

This clonotype was seen many times. V and J are TRBV12-3 or TRBV12-4 and TRBJ2-1; TRBD2 aligns across 7 bases. Trimming cost V 2 bases and J 3 bases; bases outside gene matches: 4. The CDR3 length is 15 residues. The CDR3 nucleotides are TGTGCCAGCAGTTTATGGGGCGGGGGCTACAATGAGCAGTTCTTC. It yields the protein CASSLWGGGYNEQFF.

This clonotype appeared many times. The genes are TRBV27 and TRBJ1-6, with no clear D. V dropped 5 bases and J dropped 6 bases, with 17 bases sitting between them. CDR3 size: 16 residues. Germline V lookup: CDR1 MNHEY, CDR2 SMNVEV (reference sequence). The CDR3 nucleotides read TGTGCCAGCAGTCCACAGACGGCTAACTTTAATTCACCCCTCCACTTT. It codes for CASSPQTANFNSPLHF.

Ten or more counts support this clonotype. CDR3 residues: CASSLVGTGAYNEQFF. The CDR3 DNA reads TGCGCCAGCAGCTTGGTCGGGACAGGGGCCTACAATGAGCAGTTCTTC. This rearrangement joins TRBV5-1 to TRBJ2-1; the match to TRBD1 covers 10 bases. Germline CDR1 reads SGHRS; CDR2 reads YFSETQ. The CDR3 extends over 16 amino acids. V lost 0 bases to trimming and J lost 2 bases; unmatched junction nucleotides: 2.

In its sample, this clonotype was seen many times. The V and J genes are TRBV29-1 and TRBJ1-2, with TRBD1 identical over 8 bases. The germline gives CDR1 SQVTM, CDR2 ANQGSEA. CDR3 length: 13 residues. After removal of 6 bases from V and 3 bases from J, the junction contained 6 bases not matched to a gene. The CDR3 DNA sequence: TGCAGCGTCCTACCGGGACAGGACTATGGCTACACCTTC. Protein sequence: CSVLPGQDYGYTF.

The table lists this clonotype with a few counts. V is TRBV27 and J is TRBJ1-6; no firm D call. The CDR3 is made up of 14 amino acids. Looked up from germline, CDR1 is MNHEY and CDR2 is SMNVEV (reference sequence). Trimming shortened V by 6 bases and J by 3 bases, and 9 bases separated the two germline ends. CDR3 bases: TGTGCCAGCAGGGCCGGGTACTATAATTCACCCCTCCACTTT. Encoded protein: CASRAGYYNSPLHF.

The J gene is TRBJ2-7, the V gene TRBV14, with a possible D match to TRBD2 (6 bases). The CDR3 length is 12 residues. Deletions cut 5 bases from V and 4 bases from J, with 9 bases between. Germline values: CDR1 SGHDN, CDR2 FVKESK. CDR3 coding DNA: TGTGCCAGCAGCTGGCGGGAATACGAGCAGTACTTC. Translating gives CASSWREYEQYF.

This clonotype was recorded at least ten times. The chain uses TRBV7-2 and TRBJ2-3; 13 nucleotides match TRBD2. Germline V gene sequence: CDR1 SGHTA, CDR2 FQGNSA. This CDR3 comprises 16 residues. The junction had 2 bases not matched to a gene; V was cut back by 1 base and J by 4 bases. CDR3 residues: CASSLGLAGGSDTQYF. The CDR3 DNA reads as TGTGCCAGCAGCTTAGGACTAGCGGGGGGCTCAGATACGCAGTATTTT.

In this sample, this clonotype turned up many times. The chain has TRBV27 and TRBJ2-5, with TRBD2 identical over 7 bases. Germline V gene sequence: CDR1 MNHEY, CDR2 SMNVEV (reference sequence). The V and J ends lost 3 bases and 3 bases, in that order; junction bases with no gene match: 4. The CDR3 spans 14 residues. This CDR3 reads CASSFGGGEETQYF. In DNA, the CDR3 is TGTGCCAGCAGTTTCGGCGGGGGTGAAGAGACCCAGTACTTC.

This clonotype was detected a few times. The chain joins TRBV7-9 to TRBJ2-1, with 7 nucleotides matching TRBD1. The CDR3 totals 15 residues. The germline V gene encodes CDR1 SEHNR and CDR2 FQNEAQ (reference sequence). The trim removed 3 bases at V and 2 bases at J, leaving 4 bases unmatched. In DNA form, the CDR3 reads TGTGCCAGCAGCTTTACAGGGGACCCCTACAATGAGCAGTTCTTC. The encoded protein is CASSFTGDPYNEQFF.

This clonotype was recorded many times. The chain has TRBV12-3 or TRBV12-4 and TRBJ2-2; D gene uncertain. The CDR3 spans 12 residues. V lost 3 bases, J lost 7 bases, and 6 bases lay in between. CDR3 amino acids: CASSLRSGELFF. For the CDR3, the DNA is TGTGCCAGCAGTTTGAGGAGCGGGGAGCTGTTTTTT.

This clonotype was seen only a few times. The rearrangement links TRBV7-8 to TRBJ2-3; D might be TRBD1 or TRBD2, each matching 5 bases. In germline, CDR1 is SGHVS, CDR2 FQNEAQ. V lost 3 bases and J 4 bases, leaving 14 bases between the germline ends. The CDR3 is made up of 15 amino acids. The CDR3 coding sequence is TGTGCCAGCAGCTTTAGAGGGGCCGAAGCAGATACGCAGTATTTT. Protein sequence: CASSFRGAEADTQYF.

This clonotype was observed at least ten times. V gene TRBV10-3 combines with J gene TRBJ2-1; 8 bases align to TRBD2. CDR1 is ENHRY, CDR2 SYGVKD, per germline. The CDR3 totals 17 residues. The junction had 10 bases not matched to a gene; V was cut back by 6 bases and J by 0 bases. The CDR3 DNA reads as TGTGCCATCAGGGCGAGTAGCGGGGCAAGCTCCTACAATGAGCAGTTCTTC. Amino acids: CAIRASSGASSYNEQFF.

This clonotype was seen only a few times. CDR3 nucleotide sequence: TGTGCCACCAGCAGAACAGGGGGTCTTTCAAGGAACACTGAAGCTTTCTTT. This translates into CATSRTGGLSRNTEAFF. V is TRBV15 and J is TRBJ1-1, with 8 bases fitting TRBD1. This CDR3 contains 17 residues. Germline CDR1 is LNHNV and CDR2 is YYDKDF (reference sequence). The J segment lost 1 base and the V segment lost 2 bases, leaving 9 bases of the junction unmatched.

In DNA form, the CDR3 reads TGCGCCAGCAGCCAAGAAGTTCGCTACGAGCAGTACTTC. This sequence encodes CASSQEVRYEQYF. The chain has TRBV4-1 and TRBJ2-7; D unclear. Germline loops: CDR1 MGHRA, CDR2 YSYEKL. This CDR3 region has 13 residues. The V end was cut by 0 bases, the J end by 3 bases, with 6 bases between.

This clonotype was observed at least ten times. J is TRBJ1-4 and V is TRBV28, with D possibly matching TRBD1 (5 bases). CDR1 is MDHEN and CDR2 is SYDVKM in the germline V gene. The V and J ends lost 5 bases and 7 bases respectively, with 11 bases between them. The CDR3 extends over 13 amino acids. CDR3 sequence (DNA): TGTGCCAGCAGTCCCTATGGGGGTGAAAAACTGTTTTTT. It translates to CASSPYGGEKLFF.

J is TRBJ1-5 and V is TRBV10-3, with 11 positions matching TRBD1. The CDR3 is 18 residues long. Germline values: CDR1 ENHRY, CDR2 SYGVKD. The junction had 13 bases not matched to a gene; V was cut back by 2 bases and J by 7 bases. CDR3 protein: CAISEASGTGGSEQPQHF. The CDR3 region has the DNA TGTGCCATCAGTGAGGCCTCCGGGACAGGGGGTTCCGAGCAGCCCCAGCATTTT.

The chain employs TRBV7-9 and TRBJ1-1; D is possibly TRBD1 (6 bases). Germline CDR1 reads SEHNR; CDR2 reads FQNEAQ (reference sequence). The V end was cut by 5 bases, the J end by 0 bases, with 10 bases between. The CDR3 sequence is 14 residues long. This CDR3 is CASSLDRMNTEAFF. In DNA, the CDR3 is TGTGCCAGCAGCCTGGACAGAATGAACACTGAAGCTTTCTTT.

This clonotype was seen at least ten times. The rearrangement uses TRBV7-2 and TRBJ2-5; possibly TRBD1 for D (6 bases). V lost 4 bases, J lost 0 bases, and 15 bases lay in between. The CDR3 consists of 16 residues. Germline V lookup: CDR1 SGHTA, CDR2 FQGNSA. The CDR3 sequence: CASSSPRDTYQETQYF. The CDR3 DNA sequence: TGTGCCAGCAGCTCTCCCCGGGACACCTACCAAGAGACCCAGTACTTC. Using reference TRBV7-2 and TRBJ2-5 for the parts outside the CDR3, the full variable domain is GAGVSQSPSNKVTEKGKDVELRCDPISGHTALYWYRQSLGQGLEFLIYFQGNSAPDKSGLPSDRFSAERTGGSVSTLTIQRTQQEDSAVYLCASSSPRDTYQETQYFGPGTRLLVL.

V usage is TRBV27 and J usage is TRBJ2-3; 9 bases line up with TRBD1. In germline, CDR1 is MNHEY, CDR2 SMNVEV (reference sequence). This CDR3 spans 13 amino acids. V lost 10 bases, J lost 8 bases, and 10 bases stayed unmatched. CDR3 loop: CATKGQGPGTQYF. The CDR3 nucleotides are TGTGCCACGAAAGGACAGGGGCCGGGTACGCAGTATTTT.

This clonotype was seen many times. This chain links TRBV10-2 with TRBJ2-1, with 9 bases lining up with TRBD1. This CDR3 contains 15 residues. Germline V lookup: CDR1 WSHSY, CDR2 SAAADI. Germline trimming cut 5 bases from V and 2 bases from J; bases unmatched to any gene: 4. The CDR3 DNA reads as TGCGCCAGCAGTTCGGACAGGGGAACCTACAATGAGCAGTTCTTC. The encoded protein is CASSSDRGTYNEQFF.

This clonotype was seen repeatedly, ten times or more. The chain carries TRBV4-1 and TRBJ1-1; D possibly corresponds to TRBD1 (5 bases). Germline CDR1 is MGHRA and CDR2 is YSYEKL. V was trimmed by 2 bases and J by 0 bases, leaving 10 bases between them. CDR3 length: 15 amino acids. CDR3 sequence: CASSQPGRLNTEAFF. CDR3 DNA: TGCGCCAGCAGCCAACCGGGACGGCTGAACACTGAAGCTTTCTTT.

This clonotype was recorded at least ten times. Here the CDR3 DNA reads TGCGCCAGCAGCTTGGCCGCGGGAGGGGCCAACGGGGAGCTGTTTTTT. The encoded protein is CASSLAAGGANGELFF. The V call is TRBV5-1, the J call TRBJ2-2; TRBD2 aligns across 9 bases. The CDR3 consists of 16 residues. Germline values: CDR1 SGHRS, CDR2 YFSETQ. After removal of 0 bases from V and 7 bases from J, the junction contained 7 bases not matched to a gene.

This clonotype occurred many times. J is TRBJ2-7 and V is TRBV12-3 or TRBV12-4, with 10 bases fitting TRBD2. Losses at the gene ends were 3 bases for V and 3 bases for J; bases not matched to a gene: 2. The CDR3 has 14 residues. The CDR3 sequence is CASSFGLAVYEQYF. Written as DNA, the CDR3 is TGTGCCAGCAGTTTCGGACTAGCGGTCTACGAGCAGTACTTC.

A remark on this clonotype: A much more abundant neighbour one base away suggests this may be a read error. The chain carries TRBV12-3 or TRBV12-4 and TRBJ1-5, with D tentatively TRBD1 (5 bases). Trimming stripped 8 bases from V and 9 bases from J, with 14 bases between. The CDR3 sequence is 12 residues long. CDR3 sequence (DNA): TGTGCCAGCCTCATGGGGGAAGGGCCCCAGCATTTT. It specifies CASLMGEGPQHF.

This clonotype was counted only a few times. This sequence joins TRBV12-3 or TRBV12-4 and TRBJ2-3; 8 nucleotides match TRBD2. V lost 3 bases, J lost 6 bases, and 8 bases stayed unmatched. This CDR3 region has 15 residues. CDR3: CASSFRGGRVDTQYF. DNA of the CDR3: TGTGCCAGCAGTTTCCGCGGGGGGCGGGTCGATACGCAGTATTTT.

This chain connects TRBV12-3 or TRBV12-4 to TRBJ2-6; 8 bases map to TRBD1. The ends lost 8 bases at V and 0 bases at J; junction bases unmatched: 9. This CDR3 has 17 residues. Here the CDR3 DNA reads TGTGCCAGCGCGGACAGGGCCGCGGTCTCTGGGGCCAACGTCCTGACTTTC. This encodes CASADRAAVSGANVLTF.

This clonotype was seen only a few times. This sequence joins TRBV19 and TRBJ2-7; TRBD2 matches at 13 bases. This CDR3 is 14 amino acids long. The V gene end was trimmed by 5 bases and the J gene end by 4 bases; junction bases not matched to a gene: 2. Germline lookup yields CDR1 LNHDA and CDR2 SQIVND (reference sequence). CDR3 bases: TGTGCCAGTAGTCCGGGACTAGCGGGATACGAGCAGTACTTC. Amino acids: CASSPGLAGYEQYF.